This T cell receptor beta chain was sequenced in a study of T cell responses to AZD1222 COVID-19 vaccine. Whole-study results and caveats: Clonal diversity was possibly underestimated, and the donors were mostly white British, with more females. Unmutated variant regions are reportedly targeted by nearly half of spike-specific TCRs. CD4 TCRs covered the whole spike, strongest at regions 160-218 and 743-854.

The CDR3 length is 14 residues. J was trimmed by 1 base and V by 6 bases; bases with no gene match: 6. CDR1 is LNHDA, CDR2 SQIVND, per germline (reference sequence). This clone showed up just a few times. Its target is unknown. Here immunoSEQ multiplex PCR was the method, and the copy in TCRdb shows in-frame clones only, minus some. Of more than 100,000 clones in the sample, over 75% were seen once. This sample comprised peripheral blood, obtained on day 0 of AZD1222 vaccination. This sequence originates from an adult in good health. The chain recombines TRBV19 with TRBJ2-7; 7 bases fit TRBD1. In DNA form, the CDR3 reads TGTGCCAGTAGCAGTCGGGACAGATCCTACGAGCAGTACTTC. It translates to CASSSRDRSYEQYF. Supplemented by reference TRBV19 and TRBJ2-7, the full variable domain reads DGGITQSPKYLFRKEGQNVTLSCEQNLNHDAMYWYRQDPGQGLRLIYYSQIVNDFQKGDIAEGYSVSREKKESFPLTVTSAQKNPTAFYLCASSSRDRSYEQYFGPGTRLTVT.